This T cell receptor beta chain was captured in a study of STAT5B mutations in CD4+ large granular lymphocyte leukemia. This clone has only one observation. Libraries were prepared by immunoSEQ multiplex PCR; TCRdb keeps only in-frame clonotypes and omits some of them. This sample yields approximately 20,000 clones, of which approximately 84% are seen a single time; approximately 13% belongs to the top ten. This receptor was taken from a human donor in good health. The sequencing sample was made of CD4+ T cells from blood buffy coats.

The CDR3 nucleotides are TGTGCCAGCAGCCTCGGGGGGGTTGGCACCGGGGAGCTGTTTTTT. This gives the protein CASSLGGVGTGELFF. The chain employs TRBV9 and TRBJ2-2, with TRBD2 matching over 8 bases. This CDR3 is 15 amino acids long. The germline V gene encodes CDR1 SGDLS and CDR2 YYNGEE. After removal of 4 bases from V and 4 bases from J, the junction contained 6 bases not matched to a gene.